This T cell receptor (beta chain) was captured in a study of shared clonotypes between healthy human individuals. CD45RO-negative CD8 cells positively selected for CCR7 made up the naive population, which excluded terminally differentiated effector memory CD45RA+ cells. Profiling relied on immunoSEQ multiplex PCR, and the TCRdb table lists in-frame clones only, not all of them. This sample yields millions of clones, of which about 95% are seen a single time; around 1.1% belongs to the top ten. This CDR3 is built from 15 residues. Per the germline V gene, CDR1 is MNHEY and CDR2 is SMNVEV (reference sequence). Unmatched junction bases numbered 2, after V lost 4 bases and J lost 1 base. With respect to this clone: In the same sample, other DNA sequences code for this CDR3.

Sequenced sample: naive CD8+ T cells sorted from blood. V gene TRBV27 combines with J gene TRBJ2-1, with 9 bases matching TRBD1. The receptor was isolated from a man in his late teens or twenties in good health. The CDR3 nucleotides are TGTGCCAGCAGTTCCGGGACAGGGTCCTACAATGAGCAGTTCTTC. Protein product: CASSSGTGSYNEQFF.